This TCR beta chain came from a study of CD8 T cell repertoires and HIV-1 epitope variants. Assay: immunoSEQ multiplex PCR; the TCRdb copy retains only in-frame clones and omits some. The sample includes some 4,500 clones, around 74% of them seen just once. On this clone itself: Its antigen is not known.

Trimming took off 0 bases at V and 4 bases at J, with 12 bases between the two ends. The CDR3 contains 15 residues. In germline, CDR1 is LGHNA, CDR2 YSLEER. The material sequenced was cultured CD8+ T cells derived from PBMCs. The rearrangement joins TRBV4-3 to TRBJ1-1; maybe TRBD1 (5 bases). This clonotype originated in a male donor with HIV. The CDR3 sequence is CASSQDPGGGTEAFF. As DNA, the CDR3 is TGCGCCAGCAGCCAAGATCCTGGGGGTGGCACTGAAGCTTTCTTT.